A single sample is the source of the 17 T cell receptor beta chains below, sequenced in a study of technical replicates of blood from several donors. This table comes from immunoSEQ multiplex PCR, and its TCRdb copy is limited to in-frame clones, with some not included. The data hold about 54,000 clones, with around 95% observed a single time. The sample taken for sequencing was T cells isolated from PBMCs. The receptors originated from a human donor in good health.

The CDR3 nucleotides are TGCGCCAGGGGTTGCCGGGACAGGGGCACAGCTTTCTTT. Encoded protein: CARGCRDRGTAFF. The gene calls are TRBV23-1 and TRBJ1-1; 10 bases are shared with TRBD1. TRBV23-1 has ORF status, its function being uncertain. The V and J ends lost 9 bases and 10 bases, in that order; junction bases with no gene match: 11. This CDR3 is 13 amino acids long.

This clone was picked up one time. The chain is built from TRBV9 and TRBJ2-5; D call uncertain. Trimming removed 0 bases at V and 5 bases at J, with 8 bases between. This CDR3 comprises 13 residues. CDR1 is SGDLS and CDR2 is YYNGEE in the germline V gene. As DNA, the CDR3 is TGTGCCAGCAGCGTAGCCTCCTCGGAGACCCAGTACTTC. Translating gives CASSVASSETQYF. The full variable domain, with the rest looked up from reference TRBV9 and TRBJ2-5, is DSGVTQTPKHLITATGQRVTLRCSPRSGDLSVYWYQQSLDQGLQFLIQYYNGEERAKGNILERFSAQQFPDLHSELNLSSLELGDSALYFCASSVASSETQYFGPGTRLLVL.

The chain links TRBV9 to TRBJ2-3, with TRBD2 as a possible D gene (6 bases). Trimming pared 3 bases from V and 0 bases from J, leaving 11 bases between. Germline values: CDR1 SGDLS, CDR2 YYNGEE. CDR3 length equals 15 residues. CDR3 residues: CASSARAGSTDTQYF. CDR3 bases: TGTGCCAGCAGCGCCCGGGCGGGAAGCACAGATACGCAGTATTTT.

CDR3 protein: CASSYQGLAGYEQYF. DNA of the CDR3: TGTGCCAGCAGTTATCAGGGACTAGCGGGATACGAGCAGTACTTC. This rearrangement joins TRBV6-5 to TRBJ2-7; 13 nucleotides agree with TRBD2. The J segment lost 4 bases and the V segment lost 3 bases, leaving 3 bases of the junction unmatched. The CDR3 is 15 residues long. Looked up from germline, CDR1 is MNHEY and CDR2 is SVGAGI.

The chain employs TRBV5-4 and TRBJ2-3; D is perhaps TRBD1 (6 bases). CDR3 length: 17 amino acids. CDR1 SGHNT and CDR2 YYREEE come from the germline V gene (reference sequence). The ends were cut back, 0 bases at V and 2 bases at J, with 16 bases in the middle. CDR3 amino acids: CASSLEALDRVTDTQYF. The CDR3 DNA reads TGTGCCAGCAGCTTGGAGGCTTTGGACAGAGTCACAGATACGCAGTATTTT.

J is TRBJ2-2 and V is TRBV11-1; weak D call: TRBD1 (6 bases). Germline V gene sequence: CDR1 SGHAT, CDR2 FQDESV (reference sequence). V was shortened by 5 bases and J by 3 bases, with 16 bases between the two germline ends. The CDR3 extends over 16 amino acids. The CDR3 DNA is TGTGCCAGCAGCATCGATGGGGGCGCGTACACCGGGGAGCTGTTTTTT. Translated, it gives CASSIDGGAYTGELFF.

The rearrangement uses TRBV14 and TRBJ2-7; TRBD2 is a possible D gene (6 bases). Germline values: CDR1 SGHDN, CDR2 FVKESK. CDR3 length: 15 residues. V was shortened by 6 bases and J by 0 bases, with 15 bases between the two germline ends. The CDR3 DNA reads TGTGCCAGCAGTCGTTCAGGGAGGAGCTCCTACGAGCAGTACTTC. Encoded protein: CASSRSGRSSYEQYF.

The chain joins TRBV5-6 to TRBJ2-7, with D maybe TRBD2 (5 bases). The CDR3 runs 15 residues. Germline V gene lookup returns CDR1 SGHDT and CDR2 YYEEEE. Trimming stripped 4 bases from V and 0 bases from J, with 14 bases between. As DNA, the CDR3 is TGTGCCAGCAGCAGAGCTAGCCATGCCTCCTACGAGCAGTACTTC. Translation gives CASSRASHASYEQYF.

The genes are TRBV29-1 and TRBJ2-5; a weak D match, TRBD1 (6 bases). The CDR3 runs 14 residues. Trimming removed 3 bases at V and 3 bases at J, with 14 bases between. Germline lookup yields CDR1 SQVTM and CDR2 ANQGSEA. The CDR3 sequence is CSVEGRDKKETQYF. Written as DNA, the CDR3 is TGCAGCGTTGAGGGCCGGGACAAAAAAGAGACCCAGTACTTC.

In this sample, this clone turned up once. V usage is TRBV11-3 and J usage is TRBJ1-1; a possible D gene is TRBD1 (6 bases). In germline, CDR1 is SGHNT, CDR2 YENEEA. This CDR3 has 20 residues. V dropped 8 bases and J dropped 4 bases, with 35 bases sitting between them. CDR3 protein: CASPKGGELTEPPGRTEAFF. For the CDR3, the DNA is TGTGCCAGCCCCAAAGGGGGTGAGTTGACAGAACCTCCAGGGCGCACTGAAGCTTTCTTT.

This chain joins TRBV29-1 and TRBJ1-1; the match to TRBD1 covers 9 bases. The V and J ends lost 6 bases and 5 bases, in that order; junction bases with no gene match: 7. CDR3 length equals 13 residues. Germline lookup yields CDR1 SQVTM and CDR2 ANQGSEA. The CDR3 reads CSVGDREATEAFF. The CDR3 coding sequence is TGCAGCGTGGGGGACAGGGAGGCGACTGAAGCTTTCTTT.

The rearrangement links TRBV9 to TRBJ1-4; perhaps TRBD1 as D (5 bases). The CDR3 covers 17 residues. CDR1 and CDR2 (germline): SGDLS, YYNGEE. V was shortened by 4 bases and J by 3 bases, with 19 bases between the two germline ends. The CDR3 DNA reads TGTGCCAGCAGCTCATACAGGTTTTCGGTACCTAATGAAAAACTGTTTTTT. This sequence encodes CASSSYRFSVPNEKLFF.

V gene TRBV28 combines with J gene TRBJ2-7; TRBD1 agrees at 11 bases. From germline, CDR1 is MDHEN and CDR2 SYDVKM. V was pared by 5 bases and J by 4 bases, with 10 bases of the junction left unmatched. The CDR3 length is 16 residues. DNA for the CDR3: TGTGCCAGCAGTGCACCACGGACAGGGGGCGGATACGAGCAGTACTTC. Amino acids: CASSAPRTGGGYEQYF. Complete variable domain (other parts from reference TRBV28 and TRBJ2-7): DVKVTQSSRYLVKRTGEKVFLECVQDMDHENMFWYRQDPGLGLRLIYFSYDVKMKEKGDIPEGYSVSREKKERFSLILESASTNQTSMYLCASSAPRTGGGYEQYFGPGTRLTVT.

This sequence joins TRBV7-9 and TRBJ2-3; 8 bases map to TRBD2. There are 16 residues in the CDR3. V lost 4 bases to trimming and J lost 4 bases; unmatched junction nucleotides: 10. Per germline, CDR1 SEHNR and CDR2 FQNEAQ (reference sequence). The CDR3, as DNA: TGTGCCAGCAGCTCCAAAGCGGGAGTGGGGTCAGATACGCAGTATTTT. Translated, it gives CASSSKAGVGSDTQYF.

Only one count was recorded for this clone. The rearrangement uses TRBV29-1 and TRBJ2-7; maybe TRBD1 (5 bases). The germline CDR1 and CDR2 sequences are SQVTM and ANQGSEA. Deletions cut 0 bases from V and 4 bases from J, with 13 bases between. The length of the CDR3 is 14 residues. CDR3 bases: TGCAGCGTTGAAGATCCGCAGGGAACTTACGAGCAGTACTTC. Translating it yields CSVEDPQGTYEQYF.

V usage is TRBV5-1 and J usage is TRBJ2-3; 7 bases align to TRBD2. Germline V CDR1 and CDR2: SGHRS, YFSETQ. The CDR3 length is 16 residues. V lost 4 bases and J lost 2; bases outside the gene matches: 10. CDR3 loop: CASSQGLVRITDTQYF. In DNA form, the CDR3 reads TGCGCCAGCAGCCAAGGACTAGTGCGGATCACAGATACGCAGTATTTT.

The chain carries TRBV6-5 and TRBJ1-5; tentatively, D is TRBD1 (6 bases). The V and J ends lost 5 bases and 0 bases respectively, with 11 bases between them. This CDR3 region has 15 residues. Germline values: CDR1 MNHEY, CDR2 SVGAGI. CDR3 in amino acids: CASSRTEYSNQPQHF. The DNA of the CDR3 is TGTGCCAGCAGTAGGACAGAATATAGCAATCAGCCCCAGCATTTT.